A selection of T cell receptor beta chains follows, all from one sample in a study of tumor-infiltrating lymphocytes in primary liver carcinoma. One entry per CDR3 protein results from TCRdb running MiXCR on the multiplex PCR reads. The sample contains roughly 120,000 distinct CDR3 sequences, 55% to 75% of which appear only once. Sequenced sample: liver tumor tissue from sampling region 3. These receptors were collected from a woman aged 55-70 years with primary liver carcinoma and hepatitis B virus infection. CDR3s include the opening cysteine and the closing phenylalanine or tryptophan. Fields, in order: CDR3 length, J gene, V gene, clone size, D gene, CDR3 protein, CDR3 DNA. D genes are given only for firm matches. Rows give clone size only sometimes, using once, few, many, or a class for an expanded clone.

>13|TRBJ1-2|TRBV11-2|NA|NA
CASSLPGVHGYTF
TGTGCCAGTAGCTTACCTGGGGTCCATGGCTACACCTTC
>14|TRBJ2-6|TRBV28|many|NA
CASSEPSGANVLTF
TGTGCCAGCAGTGAGCCCTCTGGGGCCAACGTCCTGACTTTC
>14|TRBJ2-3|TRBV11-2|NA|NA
CDSGPELGADTQYF
TGTGACAGCGGCCCCGAATTGGGGGCAGATACGCAGTATTTT
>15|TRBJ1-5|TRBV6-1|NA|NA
CANSYGRYSYQPQHF
TGTGCCAACAGTTATGGACGGTATAGCTATCAGCCCCAGCATTTT
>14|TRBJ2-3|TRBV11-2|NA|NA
CASSTGLPTDTQYF
TGTGCCAGCAGTACGGGGCTTCCCACAGATACACAGTATTTT
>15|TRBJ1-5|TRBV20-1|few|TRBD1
CSARGVQGDNQPQHF
TGCAGTGCTAGAGGGGTCCAGGGGGACAATCAGCCCCAGCATTTT
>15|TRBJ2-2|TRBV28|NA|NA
CASGPIDRATGELLF
TGTGCCAGCGGTCCCATAGACAGAGCCACCGGGGAGCTGCTTTTT
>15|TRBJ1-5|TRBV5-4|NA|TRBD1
CASNLGTGGNQPQHF
TGTGCCAGCAACTTGGGAACAGGGGGCAATCAGCCCCAGCATTTT
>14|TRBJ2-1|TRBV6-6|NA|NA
CASTHGGSYSEHFF
TGTGCCAGCACCCACGGGGGTTCCTACAGTGAGCACTTCTTC
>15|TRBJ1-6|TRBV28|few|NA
CASTPGGVNNSPLHF
TGTGCCAGCACCCCTGGCGGGGTTAATAATTCACCCCTCCACTTT
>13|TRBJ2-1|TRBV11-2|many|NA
CASSSHLDNEQFF
TGTGCCAGCAGCTCCCATTTAGACAATGAGCAGTTCTTC
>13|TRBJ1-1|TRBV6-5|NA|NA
CAGGGVGGTEASF
TGTGCCGGCGGCGGGGTAGGTGGCACTGAAGCTTCCTTT
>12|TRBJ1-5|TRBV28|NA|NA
CASRTVLRSQHF
TGTGCCAGCAGAACGGTCTTACGGTCCCAGCATTTT
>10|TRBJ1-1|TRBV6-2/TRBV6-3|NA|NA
CAVNRYEAFF
TGTGCCGTGAATCGATATGAAGCTTTCTTT
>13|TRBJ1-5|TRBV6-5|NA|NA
CDSSYGGGQPQHF
TGTGACAGCAGTTACGGGGGTGGTCAGCCCCAGCATTTT
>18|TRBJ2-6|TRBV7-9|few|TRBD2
CASSGRTSGSAGANVLTF
TGTGCCAGCAGCGGCCGGACTAGCGGGAGCGCTGGGGCCAACGTCCTGACTTTC
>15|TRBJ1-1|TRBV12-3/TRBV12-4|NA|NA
CASSPGQGWNTEAFF
TGTGCCAGCAGCCCCGGGCAGGGGTGGAACACTGAAGCTTTCTTT
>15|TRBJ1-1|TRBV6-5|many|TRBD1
CASRRQGALGTEAFF
TGTGCCAGCAGGAGACAGGGGGCGCTGGGTACTGAAGCTTTCTTT
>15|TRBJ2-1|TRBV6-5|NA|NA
CASSFRGSPCNEQFF
TGTGCCAGCAGTTTCCGGGGGAGCCCCTGCAATGAGCAGTTCTTC
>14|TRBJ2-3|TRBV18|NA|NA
CASSPLAHTDTQYF
TGTGCCAGCTCACCTCTAGCCCACACAGATACGCAGTATTTT
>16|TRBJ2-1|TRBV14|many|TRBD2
CASSLGLATPYNEQFF
TGTGCCAGCAGCCTGGGACTAGCTACTCCCTACAATGAGCAGTTCTTC
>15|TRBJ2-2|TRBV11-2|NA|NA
CASSLPQGPTGELFF
TGTGCTAGCAGCCTTCCACAAGGACCGACCGGGGAGCTGTTTTTT
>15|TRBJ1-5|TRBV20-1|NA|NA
CSARFQGLGNQPQHF
TGCAGTGCAAGGTTTCAGGGGTTGGGCAATCAGCCCCAGCACTTT
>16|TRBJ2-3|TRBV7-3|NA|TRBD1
CASSLKGTGGPDTQYF
TGTGCCAGCAGCTTAAAAGGGACAGGGGGTCCAGATACGCAGTATTTT
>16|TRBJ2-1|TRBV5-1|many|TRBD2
CASSYGLAGAYNEQFF
TGCGCCAGCAGTTACGGACTAGCGGGAGCCTACAATGAGCAGTTCTTC
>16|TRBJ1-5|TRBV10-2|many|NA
CASSESLPERGQPQHF
TGCGCCAGCAGTGAGTCGTTGCCCGAACGGGGTCAGCCCCAGCATTTT
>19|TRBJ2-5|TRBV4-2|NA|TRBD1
CASSQRGTGTHPGEETQYF
TGTGCCAGCAGCCAAAGAGGGACAGGGACCCATCCTGGGGAAGAGACTCAGTACTTC